One sample yielded the 6 T cell receptor beta chains listed below, sequenced in a study of shared clonotypes between healthy human individuals. Only in-frame clones appear in the TCRdb table, and some are missing; sequencing was by immunoSEQ multiplex PCR. This table holds under 200,000 clones, around 93% found once. Sample: naive CD4+ T cells sorted from blood. Noted subset: CD45RA+ positively selected. These receptors were taken from a woman aged 25 to 39 in good health.

The chain carries TRBV2 and TRBJ2-7; 12 nucleotides match TRBD1. Looked up from germline, CDR1 is SNHLY and CDR2 is FYNNEI. V was clipped by 1 base and J by 6 bases; unmatched bases: 4. There are 15 residues in the CDR3. The CDR3 DNA sequence: TGTGCCAGCAGTGAAGATGGGACAGGGGGCTTCGAGCAGTACTTC. Translating it yields CASSEDGTGGFEQYF. Full variable domain (missing parts from reference TRBV2 and TRBJ2-7): EPEVTQTPSHQVTQMGQEVILRCVPISNHLYFYWYRQILGQKVEFLVSFYNNEISEKSEIFDDQFSVERPDGSNFTLKIRSTKLEDSAMYFCASSEDGTGGFEQYFGPGTRLTVT.

The V gene is TRBV28, the J gene TRBJ2-7; 7 positions match TRBD2. The CDR3 contains 16 residues. Germline values: CDR1 MDHEN, CDR2 SYDVKM. With V trimmed by 3 bases and J by 4 bases, 12 bases remained unmatched. CDR3 in DNA: TGTGCCAGCAGTTTCCTCCGGGACTATAGTCTGTACGAGCAGTACTTC. Translation: CASSFLRDYSLYEQYF. The whole variable domain, remainder taken from reference TRBV28 and TRBJ2-7, is DVKVTQSSRYLVKRTGEKVFLECVQDMDHENMFWYRQDPGLGLRLIYFSYDVKMKEKGDIPEGYSVSREKKERFSLILESASTNQTSMYLCASSFLRDYSLYEQYFGPGTRLTVT.

The chain links TRBV7-9 to TRBJ1-3; D remains ambiguous. The CDR3 loop spans 16 amino acids. CDR1 SEHNR and CDR2 FQNEAQ come from the germline V gene (reference sequence). Trimming stripped 2 bases from V and 0 bases from J, with 11 bases between. DNA for the CDR3: TGTGCCAGCAGCTTACTAGTTTCGGACTCTGGAAACACCATATATTTT. It specifies CASSLLVSDSGNTIYF.

The V call is TRBV7-2, the J call TRBJ2-3; D possibly corresponds to TRBD2 (7 bases). The CDR3 covers 16 residues. V was shortened by 3 bases and J by 1 base, with 14 bases between the two germline ends. CDR1 and CDR2 from the germline V gene are SGHTA and FQGNSA. CDR3 region: CASSFGGARGTDTQYF. CDR3 bases: TGTGCCAGCAGCTTTGGGGGGGCGAGAGGCACAGATACGCAGTATTTT.

This clone was recorded only once. The chain employs TRBV9 and TRBJ1-2; D is perhaps TRBD1 (6 bases). Germline CDR1 SGDLS, CDR2 YYNGEE. Trimming removed 0 bases from V and 6 bases from J, with 9 bases in between. The CDR3 is 13 residues long. CDR3 amino acids: CASSVARGDGYTF. In nucleotides, the CDR3 is TGTGCCAGCAGCGTAGCCAGGGGAGATGGCTACACCTTC.

This chain uses TRBV6-4 with TRBJ1-1; D perhaps matches TRBD1 (5 bases). The ends were cut back, 8 bases at V and 8 bases at J, with 9 bases in the middle. The CDR3 contains 10 residues. Germline V lookup: CDR1 MRHNA, CDR2 SNTAGT. The chain's CDR3 is CASHGAEAFF. The CDR3 region has the DNA TGTGCCAGCCATGGGGCAGAAGCTTTCTTT.